Below, 27 T cell receptor beta chains from the same sample are listed, as sequenced in a study of shared clonotypes between healthy human individuals. The method was immunoSEQ multiplex PCR; TCRdb's version includes in-frame clones alone and lacks a portion of them. The repertoire holds nearly 750,000 clones, with approximately 72% as singletons. The sample taken for sequencing was memory CD4+ T cells sorted from blood. The subset was: CD45RA-negative fraction. These receptors were obtained from a woman under 40 in good health.

This clone showed up just a few times. This sequence joins TRBV29-1 and TRBJ1-1, with 10 positions matching TRBD1. Germline-derived CDR1 and CDR2 are SQVTM and ANQGSEA. This CDR3 has 14 amino acids. The V and J ends lost 7 bases and 6 bases, in that order; junction bases with no gene match: 11. CDR3 nucleotide sequence: TGCAGCGCCGTCCCCGGACAGGGGGTCGCTGAAGCTTTCTTT. Its protein is CSAVPGQGVAEAFF.

The chain employs TRBV19 and TRBJ2-3, with TRBD2 identical over 12 bases. The CDR3 loop spans 16 amino acids. The V and J ends lost 1 base and 5 bases, in that order; junction bases with no gene match: 4. Germline V gene sequence: CDR1 LNHDA, CDR2 SQIVND (reference sequence). The CDR3 DNA reads TGTGCCAGTAGTATAGTTACGACTAGCGGGAGAGATACGCAGTATTTT. Translated: CASSIVTTSGRDTQYF.

This clone is a singleton in its sample. One base separates it from a far larger clone, so it is likely a read error. In the same sample, other DNA sequences code for this CDR3. The chain links TRBV30 to TRBJ1-5; 7 bases align to TRBD1. V gave up 3 bases and J gave up 5 bases; unmatched junction bases: 4. This CDR3 is 13 amino acids long. Germline V gene sequence: CDR1 GTSNPN, CDR2 SVGIG (reference sequence). This CDR3 is CAWSGTEDQPQHF. The CDR3 DNA sequence: TGTGCCTGGAGCGGGACAGAGGATCAGCCCCAGCATTTT.

This clone showed up just a few times. The J gene is TRBJ2-2, the V gene TRBV11-2; 8 nucleotides agree with TRBD2. The V segment lost 5 bases and the J segment 2 bases; nucleotides outside the gene matches: 7. CDR1 and CDR2 from the germline V gene are SGHAT and FQNNGV. This CDR3 region has 16 residues. CDR3 sequence: CASSAWSGRNTGELFF. CDR3 DNA: TGTGCCAGCAGCGCATGGAGCGGGAGAAACACCGGGGAGCTGTTTTTT.

CDR3: CASSIDLSYGYTF. For the CDR3, the DNA is TGTGCCAGTAGTATAGATCTCTCGTATGGCTACACCTTC. The rearrangement links TRBV19 to TRBJ1-2; D gene ambiguous. V lost 0 bases and J 5 bases, leaving 7 bases between the germline ends. CDR1 and CDR2 (germline): LNHDA, SQIVND (reference sequence). This CDR3 spans 13 amino acids.

The V and J genes are TRBV5-4 and TRBJ2-5; 10 bases are shared with TRBD2. The J call may be wrong; the DNA end is better matched by TRBJ2-7. This CDR3 has 16 residues. Germline CDR1 reads SGHNT; CDR2 reads YYREEE (reference sequence). The CDR3 loop reads CASSRTSGSPTYEQYF. The CDR3 DNA is TGTGCCAGCAGCCGGACTAGCGGCTCTCCTACCTACGAGCAGTACTTC.

The chain employs TRBV5-1 and TRBJ2-3; possible D gene TRBD2, 6 bases. The CDR3 is made up of 16 amino acids. Trimming took off 0 bases at V and 6 bases at J, with 17 bases between the two ends. Looked up from germline, CDR1 is SGHRS and CDR2 is YFSETQ. This CDR3 reads CASSLAAIAALDTQYF. DNA of the CDR3: TGCGCCAGCAGCTTGGCCGCAATAGCGGCCCTGGATACGCAGTATTTT.

The J gene is TRBJ2-1, the V gene TRBV20-1; D remains ambiguous. V was clipped by 7 bases and J by 5 bases, with 9 bases between them. CDR3 length: 11 amino acids. The germline V gene has CDR1 DFQATT and CDR2 SNEGSKA (reference sequence). The CDR3 DNA reads TGCAGTGGGCCGAGCCACAATGAGCAGTTCTTC. Its translation is CSGPSHNEQFF.

This chain joins TRBV6-5 and TRBJ2-7, with D perhaps matching TRBD1 (6 bases). This CDR3 spans 14 amino acids. In germline, CDR1 is MNHEY, CDR2 SVGAGI. Between the trimmed V and J ends, which lost 2 bases and 2 bases, there was a span of 10 bases. CDR3 DNA sequence: TGTGCCAGCAGTTACACACAGGGAGCCTACGAGCAGTACTTC. This translates into CASSYTQGAYEQYF.

The J gene is TRBJ2-2, the V gene TRBV11-2, with D unclear. The ends were cut back, 4 bases at V and 7 bases at J, with 10 bases in the middle. From germline, CDR1 is SGHAT and CDR2 FQNNGV. The CDR3 has 13 amino acids. DNA of the CDR3: TGTGCCAGCAGCTCATACAAGGACGGGGAGCTGTTTTTT. Amino acids: CASSSYKDGELFF. The full variable domain, completed using reference TRBV11-2 and TRBJ2-2, is EAGVAQSPRYKIIEKRQSVAFWCNPISGHATLYWYQQILGQGPKLLIQFQNNGVVDDSQLPKDRFSAERLKGVDSTLKIQPAKLEDSAVYLCASSSYKDGELFFGEGSRLTVL.

The chain uses TRBV5-8 and TRBJ2-3; 9 bases match TRBD2. The CDR3 has 17 residues. V was clipped by 5 bases and J by 1 base; unmatched bases: 11. Per the germline V gene, CDR1 is SGHTS and CDR2 is YDEGEE. The CDR3 spells CASRTPGGRAGTDTQYF. CDR3 in DNA: TGTGCCAGCAGGACCCCGGGCGGGAGGGCCGGCACAGATACGCAGTATTTT. The whole variable domain, filled in from reference TRBV5-8 and TRBJ2-3, reads EAGVTQSPTHLIKTRGQQATLRCSPISGHTSVYWYQQALGLGLQFLLWYDEGEERNRGNFPPRFSGRQFPNYSSELNVNALELEDSALYLCASRTPGGRAGTDTQYFGPGTRLTVL.

The chain is built from TRBV19 and TRBJ1-4, with TRBD1 matching 7 bases. The ends lost 8 bases at V and 0 bases at J; junction bases unmatched: 9. The germline CDR1 and CDR2 sequences are LNHDA and SQIVND (reference sequence). The CDR3 spans 16 residues. The CDR3 reads CASATGRPATNEKLFF. CDR3 DNA: TGTGCCAGTGCGACAGGGCGCCCTGCAACTAATGAAAAACTGTTTTTT.

The chain recombines TRBV5-6 with TRBJ2-1; D assignment may be TRBD1 or TRBD2 (5 bases each). CDR1 is SGHDT and CDR2 is YYEEEE in the germline V gene. V was shortened by 2 bases and J by 5 bases, with 17 bases between the two germline ends. The CDR3 length is 16 residues. CDR3 protein: CASSLLGVNLDNEQFF. The CDR3 bases are TGTGCCAGCAGCTTACTGGGGGTGAATTTGGACAATGAGCAGTTCTTC.

V usage is TRBV19 and J usage is TRBJ1-1; D is uncertain. The V and J ends lost 4 bases and 0 bases respectively, with 9 bases between them. The germline V gene has CDR1 LNHDA and CDR2 SQIVND (reference sequence). CDR3 length equals 14 residues. This chain's CDR3 is CASSTPRMNTEAFF. The DNA for the CDR3 is TGTGCCAGTAGTACACCCCGGATGAACACTGAAGCTTTCTTT. Using reference TRBV19 and TRBJ1-1 for the parts outside the CDR3, the full variable domain is DGGITQSPKYLFRKEGQNVTLSCEQNLNHDAMYWYRQDPGQGLRLIYYSQIVNDFQKGDIAEGYSVSREKKESFPLTVTSAQKNPTAFYLCASSTPRMNTEAFFGQGTRLTVV.

The chain carries TRBV5-1 and TRBJ2-7; a possible D gene is TRBD2 (6 bases). This CDR3 is 15 amino acids long. Trimming removed 0 bases at V and 5 bases at J, with 15 bases between. Germline V lookup: CDR1 SGHRS, CDR2 YFSETQ. The CDR3 DNA reads TGCGCCAGCAGCTTGGGTCAGGCGGGAAAACACGAGCAGTACTTC. This encodes CASSLGQAGKHEQYF.

This clone was counted a few times. This chain connects TRBV5-1 to TRBJ1-3; D possibly corresponds to TRBD1 (6 bases). The germline V gene encodes CDR1 SGHRS and CDR2 YFSETQ. The CDR3 totals 18 residues. The V end was cut by 3 bases, the J end by 0 bases, with 19 bases between. CDR3: CASSSMAGDTLSGNTIYF. The CDR3 DNA follows: TGCGCCAGCAGCTCCATGGCAGGGGATACCCTCTCTGGAAACACCATATATTTT.

DNA of the CDR3: TGCGCCAGCAGCTATACCGTCACCTCCTACGAGCAGTACTTC. Protein product: CASSYTVTSYEQYF. The chain joins TRBV5-1 to TRBJ2-5, with no clear D. TRBJ2-7 explains the end of the DNA better; the J call may be wrong. Germline CDR1 and CDR2: SGHRS and YFSETQ. The CDR3 is made up of 14 amino acids.

This clone was picked up one time. The chain couples TRBV6-1 to TRBJ2-7; 8 nucleotides match TRBD1. The J segment lost 4 bases and the V segment lost 6 bases, leaving 8 bases of the junction unmatched. Germline V gene lookup returns CDR1 MNHNS and CDR2 SASEGT. The CDR3 has 14 amino acids. CDR3 nucleotide sequence: TGTGCCAGCAGGAGGACAGGGCTCGCATACGAGCAGTACTTC. The encoded protein is CASRRTGLAYEQYF.

This clone was detected ten times or more. The chain links TRBV19 to TRBJ1-2; D not resolved. CDR1 and CDR2 (germline): LNHDA, SQIVND (reference sequence). The CDR3 runs 12 residues. V was trimmed by 3 bases and J by 5 bases, leaving 7 bases between them. CDR3 in amino acids: CASSIDVYGYTF. CDR3 coding DNA: TGTGCCAGTAGTATCGACGTATATGGCTACACCTTC. Full variable domain (missing parts from reference TRBV19 and TRBJ1-2): DGGITQSPKYLFRKEGQNVTLSCEQNLNHDAMYWYRQDPGQGLRLIYYSQIVNDFQKGDIAEGYSVSREKKESFPLTVTSAQKNPTAFYLCASSIDVYGYTFGSGTRLTVV.

There are a few counts of this clone. This chain links TRBV5-4 with TRBJ2-6; a weak D match, TRBD2 (5 bases). V lost 1 base and J 0 bases, leaving 8 bases between the germline ends. This CDR3 has 16 residues. Germline V lookup: CDR1 SGHNT, CDR2 YYREEE (reference sequence). Here the CDR3 reads CASSLSGNSGANVLTF. In nucleotides, the CDR3 is TGTGCCAGCAGCTTGTCCGGGAACTCTGGGGCCAACGTCCTGACTTTC.

The chain has TRBV27 and TRBJ2-1, with D perhaps TRBD2 (5 bases). With 10 bases removed from V and 5 bases from J, the gap between germline ends came to 21 bases. Per the germline V gene, CDR1 is MNHEY and CDR2 is SMNVEV (reference sequence). The length of the CDR3 is 15 residues. CDR3 region: CATRLSRAGNNEQFF. The CDR3 DNA sequence: TGTGCCACCCGTTTATCGAGGGCCGGGAACAATGAGCAGTTCTTC.

The chain uses TRBV19 and TRBJ2-3; 8 nucleotides match TRBD2. Germline V gene lookup returns CDR1 LNHDA and CDR2 SQIVND (reference sequence). The CDR3 has 15 amino acids. V trimming: 3 bases; J trimming: 0 bases; junction bases outside the gene matches: 2. CDR3 loop: CASSIPGGSTDTQYF. CDR3 in DNA: TGTGCCAGTAGTATCCCGGGAGGGAGCACAGATACGCAGTATTTT.

V and J are TRBV4-1 and TRBJ2-7; TRBD2 agrees at 7 bases. Trimming took 1 base from V and 3 from J; bases not matched to a gene: 3. This CDR3 spans 14 amino acids. CDR1 and CDR2 (germline): MGHRA, YSYEKL. The CDR3: CASSQGDYFYEQYF. CDR3 bases: TGCGCCAGCAGCCAAGGGGACTATTTCTACGAGCAGTACTTC.

The rearrangement joins TRBV7-6 to TRBJ1-4; D is undetermined. With 5 bases removed from V and 14 bases from J, the gap between germline ends came to 18 bases. CDR3 length: 13 amino acids. Germline V lookup: CDR1 SGHVS, CDR2 FNYEAQ. DNA of the CDR3: TGTGCCAGCAGCCCCCGGTCCGGGGTGGGGCTGTTTTTT. The encoded protein is CASSPRSGVGLFF.

The rearrangement links TRBV14 to TRBJ2-5, with 7 nucleotides matching TRBD2. With V trimmed by 3 bases and J by 3 bases, 10 bases remained unmatched. The CDR3 sequence is 16 residues long. Looked up from germline, CDR1 is SGHDN and CDR2 is FVKESK. The CDR3 nucleotides read TGTGCCAGCAGCCAGCTTAGCGGGCCGGGGAAAGAGACCCAGTACTTC. Translation: CASSQLSGPGKETQYF.

A single count supports this clone. The rearrangement uses TRBV28 and TRBJ2-3; D gene unclear. The CDR3 runs to 16 residues. Per the germline V gene, CDR1 is MDHEN and CDR2 is SYDVKM. Trimming left V 4 bases short and J 6 bases short, with 20 bases between. The CDR3 sequence is CASSSFGREDGDTQYF. In DNA, the CDR3 is TGTGCCAGCAGTTCTTTCGGTAGGGAAGATGGCGATACGCAGTATTTT.

V and J are TRBV6-1 and TRBJ2-2; the match to TRBD2 covers 8 bases. Trimming cost V 10 bases and J 8 bases; bases outside gene matches: 12. Germline-derived CDR1 and CDR2 are MNHNS and SASEGT. The CDR3 has 14 amino acids. The CDR3 region is CATLGLAVRGELFF. In nucleotides, the CDR3 is TGTGCCACCCTAGGACTAGCCGTTCGTGGGGAGCTGTTTTTT.